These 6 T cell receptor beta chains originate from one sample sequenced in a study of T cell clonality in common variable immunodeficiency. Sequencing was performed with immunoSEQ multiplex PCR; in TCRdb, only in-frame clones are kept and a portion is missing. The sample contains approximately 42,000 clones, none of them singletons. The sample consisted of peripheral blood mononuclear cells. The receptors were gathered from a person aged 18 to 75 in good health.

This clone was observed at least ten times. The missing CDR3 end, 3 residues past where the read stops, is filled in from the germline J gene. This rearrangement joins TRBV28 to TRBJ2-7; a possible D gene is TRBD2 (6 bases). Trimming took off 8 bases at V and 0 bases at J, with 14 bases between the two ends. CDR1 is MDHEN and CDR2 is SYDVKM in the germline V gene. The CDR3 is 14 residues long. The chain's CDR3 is CASLTRSSSYEQYF. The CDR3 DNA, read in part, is TGTGCCAGCCTGACTAGGTCGAGCTCCTACGAG.

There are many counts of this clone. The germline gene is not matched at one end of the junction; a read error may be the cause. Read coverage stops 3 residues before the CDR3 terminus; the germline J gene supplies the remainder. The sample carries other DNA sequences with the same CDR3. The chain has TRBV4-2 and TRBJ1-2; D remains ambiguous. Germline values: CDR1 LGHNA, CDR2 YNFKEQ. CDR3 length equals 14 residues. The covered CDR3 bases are TGCGCCAGCAGCCAAGAAGTTGAACTGCCAAAG. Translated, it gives CASSQEVELPK. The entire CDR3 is CASSQEVELPKYTF.

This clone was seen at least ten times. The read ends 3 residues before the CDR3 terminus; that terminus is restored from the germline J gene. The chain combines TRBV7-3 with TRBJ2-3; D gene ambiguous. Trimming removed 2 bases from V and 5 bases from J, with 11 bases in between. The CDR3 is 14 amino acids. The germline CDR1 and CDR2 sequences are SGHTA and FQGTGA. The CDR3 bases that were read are TGTGCCAGCAGCTTAGGGCTCGCGCTAGATACG. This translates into CASSLGLALDT. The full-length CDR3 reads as CASSLGLALDTQYF.

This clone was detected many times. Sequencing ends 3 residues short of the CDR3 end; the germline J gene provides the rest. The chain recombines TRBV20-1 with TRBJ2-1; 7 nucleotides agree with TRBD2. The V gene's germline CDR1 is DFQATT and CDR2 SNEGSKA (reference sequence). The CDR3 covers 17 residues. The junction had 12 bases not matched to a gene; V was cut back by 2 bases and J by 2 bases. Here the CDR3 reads CSARSDPGTTPYNEQFF. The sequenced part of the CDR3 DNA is TGCAGTGCTAGATCAGATCCCGGGACTACGCCCTACAATGAG.

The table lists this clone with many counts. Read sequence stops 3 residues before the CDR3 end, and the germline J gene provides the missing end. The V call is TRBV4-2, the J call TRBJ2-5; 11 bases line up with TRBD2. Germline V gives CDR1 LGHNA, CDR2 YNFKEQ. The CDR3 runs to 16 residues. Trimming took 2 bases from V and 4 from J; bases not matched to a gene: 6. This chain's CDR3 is CASSQPLAGEVETQYF. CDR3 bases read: TGTGCCAGCAGCCAACCACTAGCGGGAGAGGTAGAGACC.

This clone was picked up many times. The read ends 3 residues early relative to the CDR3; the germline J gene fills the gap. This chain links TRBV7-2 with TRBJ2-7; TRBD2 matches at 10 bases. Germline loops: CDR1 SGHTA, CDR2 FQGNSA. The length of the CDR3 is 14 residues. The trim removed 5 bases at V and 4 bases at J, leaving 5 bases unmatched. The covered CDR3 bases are TGTGCCAGCAGCCCAGCGGGAGGGCCGTACGAG. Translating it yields CASSPAGGPYE. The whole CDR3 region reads CASSPAGGPYEQYF.